This TCR beta chain was retrieved from a study of blood T cell repertoires in COVID-19. This clone was detected only once. Germline V gene lookup returns CDR1 MGHRA and CDR2 YSYEKL. The CDR3 spans 15 residues. Trimming took off 1 base at V and 0 bases at J, with 9 bases between the two ends. Per the authors' pipeline: How many nucleated cells were present was estimated from reference gene primer amplification. Here immunoSEQ multiplex PCR was the method, and the copy in TCRdb shows in-frame clones only, minus some. V and J calls and clone size are as listed in that table; D and trimming were resolved from the DNA. The sample carries about 160,000 clones, roughly 88% recorded once.

Sequencing was performed on peripheral blood. The genes are TRBV4-1 and TRBJ2-5, with D possibly matching TRBD1 (5 bases). The origin of this receptor is a man aged 18 to 29 with acute or convalescent COVID-19. CDR3 residues: CASSQVQEYQETQYF. The CDR3 nucleotides read TGCGCCAGCAGCCAAGTACAGGAATACCAAGAGACCCAGTACTTC.